This T cell receptor beta chain appears in the sequencing data of a study of early T cells in non-severe SARS-CoV-2 infection. Whole-study context: Sequencing was performed on bulk RNA from unsorted whole blood, leaving chains unpaired.

TCRdb independently ran MiXCR on the 5' RACE reads; one entry per CDR3 protein. Of 60,000 to 75,000 distinct CDR3 sequences listed, 9% to 10% are singletons. Study findings and constraints: VDJdb matching, biased toward anti-spike CD8 responses, missed private and CD4 specificities.

This clonotype was found a few times. The antigen remains unidentified. Sequences were derived from whole blood, sampled at baseline. The TCR comes from an adult who was a healthcare worker with PCR-confirmed SARS-CoV-2 infection or an uninfected control (not recorded which).

The CDR3 DNA sequence: TGTGCCAGTAGTACTTGGACTAGCGGTACAGAGACCCAGTACTTC. This gives the protein CASSTWTSGTETQYF. The chain links TRBV19 to TRBJ2-5; TRBD2 matches 10 bases. V trimming: 4 bases; J trimming: 4 bases; junction bases outside the gene matches: 6. The germline V gene has CDR1 LNHDA and CDR2 SQIVND (reference sequence). There are 15 residues in the CDR3. The entire variable domain, with the rest obtained from reference TRBV19 and TRBJ2-5, is as follows: DGGITQSPKYLFRKEGQNVTLSCEQNLNHDAMYWYRQDPGQGLRLIYYSQIVNDFQKGDIAEGYSVSREKKESFPLTVTSAQKNPTAFYLCASSTWTSGTETQYFGPGTRLLVL.